This entry concerns a single T cell receptor (beta chain). The antigen is undetermined. This CDR3 has 15 residues. Between the trimmed V and J ends, which lost 5 bases and 0 bases, there was a span of 14 bases. The germline V gene encodes CDR1 MDHEN and CDR2 SYDVKM. The CD4+ fraction was divided into a CD45RA+ naive subset and a CD45RA-negative memory subset. The data belong to a study of shared clonotypes between healthy human individuals. General observations from the study: Larger estimated richness was generally recorded for naive subsets relative to memory subsets. Investigators collected only blood, and repertoires in tissues likely differ.

Each subset's genomic DNA was split evenly across several immunoSEQ plates. Generated by immunoSEQ multiplex PCR, the TCRdb table keeps only in-frame clones and is missing some. The profile shows approximately 2.4 million clones, around 95% of them singletons. The genes are TRBV28 and TRBJ2-7, with D possibly TRBD2 on 7 matching bases. The sample taken for sequencing was naive CD4+ T cells sorted from blood. Stated subset: CD45RA+ positively selected. The receptor's source is a man younger than 35 in good health. The CDR3 DNA is TGTGCCAGCAGTCTAGACGGGGGGCCCTCCTACGAGCAGTACTTC. Its protein product is CASSLDGGPSYEQYF.